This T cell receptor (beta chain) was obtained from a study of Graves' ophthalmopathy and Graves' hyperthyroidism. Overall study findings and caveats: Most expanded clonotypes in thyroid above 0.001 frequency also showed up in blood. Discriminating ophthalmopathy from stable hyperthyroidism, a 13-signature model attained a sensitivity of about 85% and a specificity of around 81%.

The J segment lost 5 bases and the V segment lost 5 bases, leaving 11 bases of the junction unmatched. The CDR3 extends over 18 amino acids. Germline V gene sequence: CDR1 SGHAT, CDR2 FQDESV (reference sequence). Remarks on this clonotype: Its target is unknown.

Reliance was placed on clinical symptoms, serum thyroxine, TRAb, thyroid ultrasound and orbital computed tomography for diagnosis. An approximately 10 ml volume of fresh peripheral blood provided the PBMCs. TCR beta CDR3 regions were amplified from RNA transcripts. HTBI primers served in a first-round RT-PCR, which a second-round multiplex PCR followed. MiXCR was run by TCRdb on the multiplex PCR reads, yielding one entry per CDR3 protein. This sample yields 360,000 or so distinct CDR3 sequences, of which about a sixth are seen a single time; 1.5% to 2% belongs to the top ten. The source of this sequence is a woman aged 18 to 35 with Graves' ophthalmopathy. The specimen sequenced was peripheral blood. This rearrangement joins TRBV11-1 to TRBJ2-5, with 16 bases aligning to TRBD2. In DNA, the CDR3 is TGTGCCAGCAGCCCGCCGGGACTAGCGGGAGGGCCTTGGGAGACCCAGTACTTC. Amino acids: CASSPPGLAGGPWETQYF.